This T cell receptor beta chain was captured by sequencing in a study of shared clonotypes between healthy human individuals. There are a few counts of this clone. Its cognate antigen is unknown. Clones were read by immunoSEQ multiplex PCR, and TCRdb kept only the in-frame ones, dropping some. The table includes 550,000 to 800,000 clones, less than 95% detected once. Healthy HIV-negative adults with no recent acute infections or vaccinations were recruited as donors. Combination of CD45RO+ cells with CCR7-negative CD45RA+ TemRA cells was used for CD8 memory. Findings and limits, study-wide: A handful of donors showed sharing of 4.5% to 5% of naive CD4 clonotypes. Larger richness was generally estimated for naive than memory subsets.

CDR3 length equals 16 residues. Germline V gene data show CDR1 as SGHNT and CDR2 as YENEEA. V was pared by 5 bases and J by 5 bases, with 6 bases of the junction left unmatched. The gene calls are TRBV11-3 and TRBJ2-3; 14 bases agree with TRBD2. This TCR came from a man between 18 and 35 years old in good health. Some clones in this sample may be carry-over from other donors' samples. Sequencing was performed on memory CD8+ T cells from PBMCs. This sample's subset: CD45RO+ cells pooled with CCR7-negative TemRA cells. The DNA for the CDR3 is TGTGCCAGCAGCCCGGGACTAGCGGGAGTAATAGATACGCAGTATTTT. Protein: CASSPGLAGVIDTQYF.